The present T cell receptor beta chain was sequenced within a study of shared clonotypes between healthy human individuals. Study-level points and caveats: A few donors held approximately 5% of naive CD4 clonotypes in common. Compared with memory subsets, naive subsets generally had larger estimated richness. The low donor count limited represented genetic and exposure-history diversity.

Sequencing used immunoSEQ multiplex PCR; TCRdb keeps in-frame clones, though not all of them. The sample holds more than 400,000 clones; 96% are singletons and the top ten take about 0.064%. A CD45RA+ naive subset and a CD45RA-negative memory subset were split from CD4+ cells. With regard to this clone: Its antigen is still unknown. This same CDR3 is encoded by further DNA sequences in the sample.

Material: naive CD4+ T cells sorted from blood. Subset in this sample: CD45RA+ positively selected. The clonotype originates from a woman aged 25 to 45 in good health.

The DNA for the CDR3 is TGCGCCAGCAGCTTGGGGCCCTCTGGAAACACCATATATTTT. As protein: CASSLGPSGNTIYF. The chain is built from TRBV5-1 and TRBJ1-3; D remains unclear. The CDR3 covers 14 residues. V gave up 0 bases and J gave up 0 bases, with 4 bases separating them. Germline V gene lookup returns CDR1 SGHRS and CDR2 YFSETQ.